The 7 T cell receptor beta chains presented below share a single source sample, sequenced in a study of cytomegalovirus exposure and HLA in healthy donors. A multiplex PCR was run with 60 Vbeta primers and 13 Jbeta primers. The method was immunoSEQ multiplex PCR; TCRdb's version includes in-frame clones alone and lacks a portion of them. The table includes roughly 130,000 clones, around 83% detected once. What was sequenced was PBMCs. The receptors derive from a woman aged 18-29 years in good health and CMV-seropositive.

The chain recombines TRBV25-1 with TRBJ2-7; tentative D call: TRBD1 (5 bases). This CDR3 is built from 16 residues. Germline CDR1 MGHDK, CDR2 SYGVNS. Trimming removed 2 bases from V and 3 bases from J, with 17 bases in between. The CDR3 DNA reads TGTGCCAGCAGTGAAACCCTTACAGGCCCTGTCTACGAGCAGTACTTC. Protein product: CASSETLTGPVYEQYF.

V is TRBV11-2 and J is TRBJ1-3, with 9 bases fitting TRBD1. The J segment lost 6 bases and the V segment lost 5 bases, leaving 8 bases of the junction unmatched. Per the germline V gene, CDR1 is SGHAT and CDR2 is FQNNGV. The CDR3 covers 15 residues. The CDR3 DNA sequence: TGTGCCAGCAGCCCAGGGACAGGGTTCTTAAACACCATATATTTT. It is translated as CASSPGTGFLNTIYF.

V is TRBV12-5 and J is TRBJ2-2, with D uncertain. The CDR3 consists of 13 residues. Germline CDR1 LGHNT, CDR2 FRNRAP. V was cut by 2 bases and J by 5 bases, with 6 bases left in between. The CDR3 DNA sequence: TGTGCTAGTGGTTTGCCCGGGACCGGGGAGCTGTTTTTT. This sequence encodes CASGLPGTGELFF.

This clone showed up just once. The CDR3 reads CASSLTEFYGYTF. The CDR3 coding sequence is TGTGCCAGCAGCCTCACAGAGTTCTATGGCTACACCTTC. The chain links TRBV7-2 to TRBJ1-2, with D unclear. Germline assignment: CDR1 SGHTA and CDR2 FQGNSA. Trimming shortened V by 5 bases and J by 4 bases, and 11 bases separated the two germline ends. The CDR3 totals 13 residues. The full variable domain, with the rest looked up from reference TRBV7-2 and TRBJ1-2, is GAGVSQSPSNKVTEKGKDVELRCDPISGHTALYWYRQSLGQGLEFLIYFQGNSAPDKSGLPSDRFSAERTGGSVSTLTIQRTQQEDSAVYLCASSLTEFYGYTFGSGTRLTVV.

The genes are TRBV9 and TRBJ1-1; 8 bases line up with TRBD1. Germline CDR1 reads SGDLS; CDR2 reads YYNGEE. Unmatched junction bases numbered 6, after V lost 3 bases and J lost 11 bases. CDR3 length equals 12 residues. Here the CDR3 DNA reads TGTGCCAGCAGCGCGACAGGGGCCGAGGCTTTCTTT. Translated: CASSATGAEAFF.

The genes are TRBV27 and TRBJ1-4, with D possibly matching TRBD1 (6 bases). Trimming took off 8 bases at V and 6 bases at J, with 22 bases between the two ends. Per germline, CDR1 MNHEY and CDR2 SMNVEV (reference sequence). The CDR3 sequence is 16 residues long. The CDR3 DNA reads as TGTGCCAGCGTCCTCAGTTTGGGGGCTGGCGATGAAAAACTGTTTTTT. The encoded protein is CASVLSLGAGDEKLFF.

The rearrangement joins TRBV27 to TRBJ1-5; 10 bases fit TRBD1. Germline V lookup: CDR1 MNHEY, CDR2 SMNVEV (reference sequence). This CDR3 spans 14 amino acids. Losses at the gene ends were 3 bases for V and 6 bases for J; bases not matched to a gene: 2. The CDR3 region has the DNA TGTGCCAGCAGTTTTGGGACAGGGGTTCAGCCCCAGCATTTT. The encoded protein is CASSFGTGVQPQHF.